This T cell receptor beta chain was captured in a study of blood T cell repertoires in COVID-19. Study-level background: T cells, B-cell-depleted T cells, or PBMCs provided the cDNA or gDNA that served as material.

V shed 4 bases and J shed 7 bases, with 10 bases lying between them. Germline CDR1 is LGHNA and CDR2 is YNFKEQ. The CDR3 consists of 13 residues. As originally analysed: Using reference gene primer amplification, nucleated cell counts were estimated. The data were produced by immunoSEQ multiplex PCR, yet TCRdb's version contains in-frame clones alone and is incomplete. V and J calls and clone size follow that table, whereas D and trimming were derived from the DNA. The sample yields over 300,000 clones, roughly 90% seen once. Source material: peripheral blood. The receptor's source is a man aged 18 to 35 with active or convalescent COVID-19. This chain joins TRBV4-2 and TRBJ1-4; D perhaps matches TRBD1 (6 bases). CDR3 bases: TGTGCCAGCAGCCCGGGCAGGGGTGAAAAACTGTTTTTT. Encoded protein: CASSPGRGEKLFF.